This passage covers 8 T cell receptor beta chains from one sample sequenced in a study of siplizumab effects on memory and regulatory T cells (dated by TCRdb to about 2019). The library was obtained by the immunoSEQ multiplex PCR assay. The clones in this table, taken by TCRdb from immuneACCESS, are in-frame only. Not every clone is retained; where verified, under half of the shortfall comes from an unresolved V gene, and the cause of the rest is unknown. The sample data list tens of thousands of clones, and about 90% of these were observed just once. Around 28% of the sample belongs to the ten largest clones. The sequenced material came from CD8+ T cells sorted from blood. Receptor source: a human donor in good health.

The genes are TRBV2 and TRBJ2-5; D may be TRBD2 (6 bases). The CDR3 is 14 residues long. V shed 1 base and J shed 1 base, with 7 bases lying between them. The germline gives CDR1 SNHLY, CDR2 FYNNEI. The CDR3 coding sequence is TGTGCCAGCAGTGAAGGTAGCGGCCAAGAGACCCAGTACTTC. Its translation: CASSEGSGQETQYF.

The V call is TRBV7-9, the J call TRBJ2-7, with 9 bases matching TRBD2. The ends lost 4 bases at V and 3 bases at J; junction bases unmatched: 7. Per germline, CDR1 SEHNR and CDR2 FQNEAQ (reference sequence). The CDR3 runs to 15 residues. The CDR3, as DNA: TGTGCCAGCAGCTCAAGTCTAGCGGGAAACTACGAGCAGTACTTC. Protein product: CASSSSLAGNYEQYF. The full variable domain, in which reference TRBV7-9 and TRBJ2-7 provide the parts outside the CDR3, is DTGVSQNPRHKITKRGQNVTFRCDPISEHNRLYWYRQTLGQGPEFLTYFQNEAQLEKSRLLSDRFSAERPKGSFSTLEIQRTEQGDSAMYLCASSSSLAGNYEQYFGPGTRLTVT.

This clone showed up just once. This chain connects TRBV2 to TRBJ2-4; 10 bases are shared with TRBD2. The CDR3 consists of 17 residues. J gave up 1 base and V 8 bases, and 11 bases lay outside the gene matches. The germline V gene encodes CDR1 SNHLY and CDR2 FYNNEI. The chain's CDR3 is CASGLEREGLAKNIQYF. DNA of the CDR3: TGTGCCAGCGGACTCGAGCGGGAGGGCCTGGCCAAAAACATTCAGTACTTC.

The chain carries TRBV14 and TRBJ2-1; 14 bases align to TRBD2. This CDR3 contains 20 residues. Germline trimming cut 6 bases from V and 5 bases from J; bases unmatched to any gene: 18. CDR1 and CDR2 (germline): SGHDN, FVKESK. CDR3 region: CASRRTSGWGLAGANNEQFF. For the CDR3, the DNA is TGTGCCAGCAGACGCACAAGCGGTTGGGGACTAGCGGGGGCAAACAATGAGCAGTTCTTC.

The chain employs TRBV4-1 and TRBJ2-2, with D possibly being TRBD1 (5 bases). With 3 bases removed from V and 4 bases from J, the gap between germline ends came to 15 bases. The CDR3 has 16 amino acids. CDR1 is MGHRA and CDR2 is YSYEKL in the germline V gene. CDR3: CASSHVATVITGELFF. DNA for the CDR3: TGCGCCAGCAGCCATGTCGCGACAGTAATCACCGGGGAGCTGTTTTTT.

The chain carries TRBV7-9 and TRBJ2-1; D ambiguous. Germline V gene lookup returns CDR1 SEHNR and CDR2 FQNEAQ (reference sequence). V was pared by 4 bases and J by 8 bases, with 12 bases between. The CDR3 is 13 residues long. In DNA, the CDR3 is TGTGCCAGCAGCTCGGACCTAGGGTATGAGCAGTTCTTC. Its translation is CASSSDLGYEQFF.

The chain couples TRBV5-1 to TRBJ1-3, with no clear D. The CDR3 is 15 amino acids. V lost 7 bases, J lost 0 bases, and 14 bases lay in between. Germline assignment: CDR1 SGHRS and CDR2 YFSETQ. The CDR3 nucleotides are TGCGCCAGCGCCCCCGGAGTGACCTCTGGAAACACCATATATTTT. Amino acids: CASAPGVTSGNTIYF.

The chain links TRBV29-1 to TRBJ2-3; 12 bases map to TRBD2. The CDR3 is made up of 18 amino acids. Germline V lookup: CDR1 SQVTM, CDR2 ANQGSEA. Unmatched junction bases numbered 13, after V lost 0 bases and J lost 6 bases. DNA of the CDR3: TGCAGCGTTGAAGATCTTTTTTCGACTAGCGGGAGTTTCGATACGCAGTATTTT. Protein sequence: CSVEDLFSTSGSFDTQYF.